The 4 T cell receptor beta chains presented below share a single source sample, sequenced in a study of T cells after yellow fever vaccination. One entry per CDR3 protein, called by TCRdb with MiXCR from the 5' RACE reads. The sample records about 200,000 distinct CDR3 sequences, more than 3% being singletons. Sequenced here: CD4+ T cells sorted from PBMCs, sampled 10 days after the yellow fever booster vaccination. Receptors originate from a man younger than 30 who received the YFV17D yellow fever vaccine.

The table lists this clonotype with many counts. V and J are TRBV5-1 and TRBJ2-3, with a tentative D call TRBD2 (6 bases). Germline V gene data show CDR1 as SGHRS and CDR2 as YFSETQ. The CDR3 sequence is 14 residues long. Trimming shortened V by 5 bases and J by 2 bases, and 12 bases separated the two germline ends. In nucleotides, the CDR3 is TGCGCCAGCAGGCTGACTAGATTCACAGATACGCAGTATTTT. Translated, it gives CASRLTRFTDTQYF.

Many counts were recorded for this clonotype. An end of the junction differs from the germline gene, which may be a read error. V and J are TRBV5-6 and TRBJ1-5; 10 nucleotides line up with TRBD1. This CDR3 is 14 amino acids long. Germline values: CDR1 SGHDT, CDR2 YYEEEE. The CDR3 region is CASSLGDRGQPQHF. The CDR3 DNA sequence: TGTGCCAGCAGTTTGGGGGACAGGGGCCAGCCCCAGCATTTT.

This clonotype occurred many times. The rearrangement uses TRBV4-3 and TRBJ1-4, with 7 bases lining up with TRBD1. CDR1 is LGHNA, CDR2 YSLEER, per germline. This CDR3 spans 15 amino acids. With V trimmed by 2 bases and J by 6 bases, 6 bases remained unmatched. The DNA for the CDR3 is TGCGCCAGCAGCCAATTTGGCACAGGGGATGAAAAACTGTTTTTT. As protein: CASSQFGTGDEKLFF.

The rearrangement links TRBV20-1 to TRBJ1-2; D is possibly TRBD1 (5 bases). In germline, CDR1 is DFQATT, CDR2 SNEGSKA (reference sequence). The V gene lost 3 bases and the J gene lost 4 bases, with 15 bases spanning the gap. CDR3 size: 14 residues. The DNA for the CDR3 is TGCAGTGCTAGTCAAGCTGCGGGGCTCTATGGCTACACCTTC. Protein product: CSASQAAGLYGYTF.